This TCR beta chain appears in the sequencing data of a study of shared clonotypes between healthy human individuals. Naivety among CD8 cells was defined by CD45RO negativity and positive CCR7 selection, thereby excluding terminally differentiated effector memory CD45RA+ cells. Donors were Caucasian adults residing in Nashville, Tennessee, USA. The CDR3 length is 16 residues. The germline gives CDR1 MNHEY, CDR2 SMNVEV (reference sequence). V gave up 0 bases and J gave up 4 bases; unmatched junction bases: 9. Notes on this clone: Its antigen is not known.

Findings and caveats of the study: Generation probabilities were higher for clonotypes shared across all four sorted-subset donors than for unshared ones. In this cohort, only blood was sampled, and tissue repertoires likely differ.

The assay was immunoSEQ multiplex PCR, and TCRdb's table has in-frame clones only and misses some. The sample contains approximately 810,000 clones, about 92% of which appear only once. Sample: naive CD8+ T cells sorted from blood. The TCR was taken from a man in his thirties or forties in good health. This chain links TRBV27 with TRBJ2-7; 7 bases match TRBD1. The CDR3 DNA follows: TGTGCCAGCAGTTTATCGGTGCCGACAGGGCGGTACGAGCAGTACTTC. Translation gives CASSLSVPTGRYEQYF.